The T cell receptor (beta chain) under discussion was sequenced for a study of CD8 T cells in ankylosing spondylitis. TCRdb processed the 5' RACE reads anew with MiXCR; each CDR3 protein has one entry. The table includes a few hundred thousand distinct CDR3 sequences, roughly a tenth detected once. The CDR3 sequence is 16 residues long. J was trimmed by 4 bases and V by 2 bases; bases with no gene match: 3. This clonotype showed up just a few times. This clonotype was obtained from a male donor with ankylosing spondylitis or in good health (not recorded which). The gene calls are TRBV12-3 or TRBV12-4 and TRBJ2-5; 14 nucleotides align to TRBD2. Sequenced: blood, either unsorted or a sorted T cell fraction (not recorded which). CDR3 sequence: CASSLRTSGGSETQYF. The CDR3 DNA reads as TGTGCCAGCAGTTTACGGACTAGCGGGGGGTCAGAGACCCAGTACTTC.